The 29 T cell receptor beta chains given below trace back to one sample, sequenced in a study of shared clonotypes between healthy human individuals. Some clones are missing from TCRdb's copy, which holds only in-frame ones; the method was immunoSEQ multiplex PCR. Counted here are over a million clones, roughly 96% occurring once; the ten biggest clones make up 1% to 1.5%. Sequencing used naive CD4+ T cells sorted from blood. Described subset: CD45RA+ positively selected. These receptors all come from a man in his thirties or forties in good health.

This chain links TRBV5-1 with TRBJ2-3, with D perhaps matching TRBD1 (5 bases). The CDR3 contains 15 residues. Germline V gene sequence: CDR1 SGHRS, CDR2 YFSETQ. The V end was cut by 0 bases, the J end by 4 bases, with 12 bases between. The CDR3 region has the DNA TGCGCCAGCAGCTTGGAAGGGCAGGGCGCAGATACGCAGTATTTT. Residues: CASSLEGQGADTQYF.

This chain uses TRBV6-5 with TRBJ1-1; 9 bases match TRBD1. Unmatched junction bases numbered 10, after V lost 7 bases and J lost 10 bases. The CDR3 is 13 amino acids. In germline, CDR1 is MNHEY, CDR2 SVGAGI. The CDR3 bases are TGTGCCAGCAATGACAGGGGGATATATGTAGCTTTCTTT. Amino acids: CASNDRGIYVAFF.

The chain joins TRBV5-1 to TRBJ2-5, with TRBD2 matching 9 bases. The ends lost 5 bases at V and 1 base at J; junction bases unmatched: 3. The CDR3 extends over 14 amino acids. Germline assignment: CDR1 SGHRS and CDR2 YFSETQ. CDR3 region: CASSQTSGQETQYF. The CDR3 region has the DNA TGCGCCAGCAGTCAGACTAGCGGCCAAGAGACCCAGTACTTC.

V and J are TRBV2 and TRBJ2-6; D ambiguous. Trimming left V 7 bases short and J 0 bases short, with 1 base between. Per germline, CDR1 SNHLY and CDR2 FYNNEI. This CDR3 region has 12 residues. The CDR3 DNA is TGTGCCAGCAACTCTGGGGCCAACGTCCTGACTTTC. This codes for CASNSGANVLTF.

The chain recombines TRBV9 with TRBJ2-7; 11 bases map to TRBD1. This CDR3 region has 15 residues. Germline V gene lookup returns CDR1 SGDLS and CDR2 YYNGEE. V lost 0 bases and J lost 6; bases outside the gene matches: 5. The CDR3 DNA sequence: TGTGCCAGCAGCGTAGGAGGACAGGGGGCAGGCGAGCAGTACTTC. It yields the protein CASSVGGQGAGEQYF.

The rearrangement joins TRBV2 to TRBJ1-5, with a tentative D call TRBD1 (5 bases). V was shortened by 6 bases and J by 3 bases, with 12 bases between the two germline ends. The CDR3 is 14 residues long. Germline-derived CDR1 and CDR2 are SNHLY and FYNNEI. The CDR3 DNA is TGTGCCAGCAGGGGGGGGGTATTCAATCAGCCCCAGCATTTT. This encodes CASRGGVFNQPQHF. Complete variable domain (other parts from reference TRBV2 and TRBJ1-5): EPEVTQTPSHQVTQMGQEVILRCVPISNHLYFYWYRQILGQKVEFLVSFYNNEISEKSEIFDDQFSVERPDGSNFTLKIRSTKLEDSAMYFCASRGGVFNQPQHFGDGTRLSIL.

The chain recombines TRBV10-1 with TRBJ2-2, with D perhaps matching TRBD2 (6 bases). The CDR3 consists of 15 residues. V shed 4 bases and J shed 5 bases, with 14 bases lying between them. Germline V gene lookup returns CDR1 WNHNN and CDR2 SYGVQD (reference sequence). The CDR3 DNA follows: TGCGCCAGCAGTGCAATCGGGAGCGGAACCGGGGAGCTGTTTTTT. Protein sequence: CASSAIGSGTGELFF.

J is TRBJ1-1 and V is TRBV13; a possible D gene is TRBD1 (6 bases). CDR1 and CDR2 (germline): PRHDT, FYEKMQ (reference sequence). The CDR3 has 15 residues. The V end lost 5 bases, the J end lost 3 bases, and 16 bases lay between the germline ends. The CDR3, as DNA: TGTGCCAGCAGCCGGCCCCCCTACAGGGACACTGAAGCTTTCTTT. This encodes CASSRPPYRDTEAFF. Together with reference TRBV13 and TRBJ1-1, the CDR3 gives the full variable domain: AAGVIQSPRHLIKEKRETATLKCYPIPRHDTVYWYQQGPGQDPQFLISFYEKMQSDKGSIPDRFSAQQFSDYHSELNMSSLELGDSALYFCASSRPPYRDTEAFFGQGTRLTVV.

DNA for the CDR3: TGTGCCAGCAGCCTTCGAGACCGGGAAAGTAGGCACTATGGCTACACCTTC. It specifies CASSLRDRESRHYGYTF. This chain connects TRBV5-8 to TRBJ1-2; D not resolved. The germline V gene has CDR1 SGHTS and CDR2 YDEGEE. The CDR3 contains 17 residues. Trimming removed 4 bases at V and 3 bases at J, with 22 bases between.

V gene TRBV4-3 combines with J gene TRBJ2-3; D may be TRBD1 or TRBD2 (5 bases each). Trimming stripped 0 bases from V and 6 bases from J, with 13 bases between. Germline values: CDR1 LGHNA, CDR2 YSLEER. This CDR3 has 15 amino acids. Here the CDR3 reads CASSQDRDGWDTQYF. The CDR3, as DNA: TGCGCCAGCAGCCAAGATCGGGACGGTTGGGATACGCAGTATTTT.

The chain combines TRBV10-3 with TRBJ2-7, with 10 bases lining up with TRBD2. The CDR3 consists of 14 residues. In germline, CDR1 is ENHRY, CDR2 SYGVKD. J lost 6 bases, V lost 10 bases, and 12 bases had no gene match. CDR3 DNA: TGTGCCACCCGACAGCGGGAGGGCCGAGGCGAGCAGTACTTC. Its translation is CATRQREGRGEQYF.

V is TRBV6-5 and J is TRBJ1-5; 8 bases are shared with TRBD1. J lost 7 bases, V lost 6 bases, and 11 bases had no gene match. The CDR3 length is 15 residues. Germline loops: CDR1 MNHEY, CDR2 SVGAGI. Here the CDR3 DNA reads TGTGCCAGCAGCCGTACAGGGGGGGTGGAACAGCCCCAGCATTTT. Translated: CASSRTGGVEQPQHF.

J is TRBJ2-5 and V is TRBV28; D is tentatively TRBD1 or TRBD2 (5 bases each). The ends were cut back, 2 bases at V and 2 bases at J, with 15 bases in the middle. CDR3 length: 16 residues. Germline CDR1 and CDR2: MDHEN and SYDVKM. The CDR3 reads CASSLRTWGMQETQYF. The CDR3 region has the DNA TGTGCCAGCAGTTTACGTACTTGGGGGATGCAAGAGACCCAGTACTTC. The full variable domain, its missing parts supplied by reference TRBV28 and TRBJ2-5, is DVKVTQSSRYLVKRTGEKVFLECVQDMDHENMFWYRQDPGLGLRLIYFSYDVKMKEKGDIPEGYSVSREKKERFSLILESASTNQTSMYLCASSLRTWGMQETQYFGPGTRLLVL.

V gene TRBV11-2 combines with J gene TRBJ2-1, with TRBD2 identical over 13 bases. Germline V gene lookup returns CDR1 SGHAT and CDR2 FQNNGV. J gave up 7 bases and V 6 bases, and 3 bases lay outside the gene matches. The length of the CDR3 is 14 residues. CDR3 in amino acids: CASRGLAGRNEQFF. The CDR3 nucleotides read TGTGCCAGCAGGGGACTAGCGGGACGTAATGAGCAGTTCTTC.

This rearrangement joins TRBV2 to TRBJ2-3, with D possibly TRBD2 on 6 matching bases. Germline V gene data show CDR1 as SNHLY and CDR2 as FYNNEI. V was shortened by 4 bases and J by 2 bases, with 16 bases between the two germline ends. CDR3 size: 16 residues. The CDR3 nucleotides read TGTGCCAGCAGTGCCTTGGGGGGACGTCCCACAGATACGCAGTATTTT. Amino acid sequence: CASSALGGRPTDTQYF. The full variable domain, rest sourced from reference TRBV2 and TRBJ2-3, is EPEVTQTPSHQVTQMGQEVILRCVPISNHLYFYWYRQILGQKVEFLVSFYNNEISEKSEIFDDQFSVERPDGSNFTLKIRSTKLEDSAMYFCASSALGGRPTDTQYFGPGTRLTVL.

The CDR3 sequence: CASSESTFTQYF. CDR3 nucleotides: TGTGCCAGCAGTGAATCCACTTTCACGCAGTATTTT. The genes are TRBV2 and TRBJ2-3; D not resolved. V lost 2 bases and J lost 9, with 9 bases in between. Germline V CDR1 and CDR2: SNHLY, FYNNEI. This CDR3 region has 12 residues.

The chain carries TRBV5-1 and TRBJ1-1; 10 bases align to TRBD1. The V gene end was trimmed by 3 bases and the J gene end by 5 bases; junction bases not matched to a gene: 4. This CDR3 contains 14 residues. The germline V gene encodes CDR1 SGHRS and CDR2 YFSETQ. CDR3 sequence reads: CASSYDRGRTEAFF. Here the CDR3 DNA reads TGCGCCAGCAGCTACGACAGGGGGCGAACTGAAGCTTTCTTT.

This clone was found once. The chain uses TRBV10-3 and TRBJ2-3; tentative D call: TRBD2 (6 bases). V was clipped by 4 bases and J by 0 bases, with 20 bases between them. The CDR3 contains 18 residues. Germline V CDR1 and CDR2: ENHRY, SYGVKD. CDR3 in DNA: TGTGCCATCAGTGTTCCCCCCTTCGGGGGTTCCAGCACAGATACGCAGTATTTT. Protein: CAISVPPFGGSSTDTQYF.

This chain uses TRBV6-5 with TRBJ2-1, with D hard to call. Trimming stripped 2 bases from V and 9 bases from J, with 5 bases between. This CDR3 is 11 amino acids long. The germline CDR1 and CDR2 sequences are MNHEY and SVGAGI. CDR3 protein: CASSYKGEQFF. CDR3 coding DNA: TGTGCCAGCAGTTACAAGGGTGAGCAGTTCTTC.

This clone was recorded once. J is TRBJ2-3 and V is TRBV10-3; D not certain. The CDR3 has 14 amino acids. Germline CDR1 and CDR2: ENHRY and SYGVKD. V shed 11 bases and J shed 0 bases, with 15 bases lying between them. The CDR3 bases are TGTGCCTCCAGGATCACGGTGAGCACAGATACGCAGTATTTT. This translates into CASRITVSTDTQYF.

V and J are TRBV28 and TRBJ2-5; D is ambiguous. Germline V gives CDR1 MDHEN, CDR2 SYDVKM. The CDR3 is 14 residues long. V was trimmed by 3 bases and J by 7 bases, leaving 15 bases between them. Here the CDR3 reads CASSFPPAVGTQYF. CDR3 DNA: TGTGCCAGCAGTTTCCCTCCAGCCGTCGGGACCCAGTACTTC.

This clone was found a few times. The V call is TRBV2, the J call TRBJ2-1; 8 nucleotides line up with TRBD2. Germline trimming cut 9 bases from V and 4 bases from J; bases unmatched to any gene: 5. Germline V CDR1 and CDR2: SNHLY, FYNNEI. This CDR3 is 13 amino acids long. Here the CDR3 DNA reads TGTGCCAGTAAGCGGGAGTTGTACAATGAGCAGTTCTTC. This gives the protein CASKRELYNEQFF.

This chain joins TRBV5-4 and TRBJ2-3; D is undetermined. The CDR3 length is 14 residues. V dropped 0 bases and J dropped 6 bases, with 11 bases sitting between them. CDR1 and CDR2 (germline): SGHNT, YYREEE (reference sequence). The CDR3 nucleotides are TGTGCCAGCAGCTTGGCAATAGCAGGCGATACGCAGTATTTT. Translating gives CASSLAIAGDTQYF.

This clone has just one count. This sequence joins TRBV10-1 and TRBJ2-7, with D tentatively TRBD1 (7 bases). The CDR3 runs to 13 residues. V was shortened by 8 bases and J by 5 bases, with 16 bases between the two germline ends. Germline V gene data show CDR1 as WNHNN and CDR2 as SYGVQD (reference sequence). CDR3 in DNA: TGCGCCAGCGCCGGGACAGCGGGCCACGAGCAGTACTTC. Translated, it gives CASAGTAGHEQYF.

The chain recombines TRBV4-3 with TRBJ2-5; unclear D gene. V lost 0 bases and J lost 1, with 6 bases in between. This CDR3 has 14 amino acids. Germline V gene lookup returns CDR1 LGHNA and CDR2 YSLEER. The CDR3 loop is CASSQDFGQETQYF. As DNA, the CDR3 is TGCGCCAGCAGCCAAGATTTCGGCCAAGAGACCCAGTACTTC.

The chain links TRBV5-5 to TRBJ2-3; 9 nucleotides agree with TRBD1. The CDR3 consists of 16 residues. V lost 4 bases and J lost 4; bases outside the gene matches: 10. From germline, CDR1 is SGHKS and CDR2 YYEKEE (reference sequence). The CDR3 reads CASSPLVGTGPDTQYF. The CDR3 nucleotides read TGTGCCAGCAGCCCCCTCGTGGGGACAGGGCCAGATACGCAGTATTTT.

The gene calls are TRBV19 and TRBJ2-7, with D possibly being TRBD1 (6 bases). V lost 10 bases and J lost 5, with 21 bases in between. CDR1 and CDR2 (germline): LNHDA, SQIVND (reference sequence). There are 14 residues in the CDR3. The CDR3 bases are TGTGCCACGAAATCTTACAGGGAAAGCGACGAGCAGTACTTC. It is translated as CATKSYRESDEQYF.

This chain links TRBV29-1 with TRBJ2-5, with 9 bases lining up with TRBD1. The V and J ends lost 6 bases and 4 bases, in that order; junction bases with no gene match: 3. There are 12 residues in the CDR3. Germline CDR1 is SQVTM and CDR2 is ANQGSEA. The CDR3 nucleotides are TGCAGCGTGGGACAGGGACCAGAGACCCAGTACTTC. This codes for CSVGQGPETQYF.

This sequence joins TRBV14 and TRBJ2-2; D gene uncertain. Germline-derived CDR1 and CDR2 are SGHDN and FVKESK. This CDR3 spans 13 amino acids. Trimming cost V 4 bases and J 6 bases, with 9 bases left between them. This chain's CDR3 is CASSLRMSGELFF. The CDR3 bases are TGTGCCAGCAGCCTGCGTATGTCCGGGGAGCTGTTTTTT. The entire variable domain, with the rest obtained from reference TRBV14 and TRBJ2-2, is as follows: EAGVTQFPSHSVIEKGQTVTLRCDPISGHDNLYWYRRVMGKEIKFLLHFVKESKQDESGMPNNRFLAERTGGTYSTLKVQPAELEDSGVYFCASSLRMSGELFFGEGSRLTVL.